The clone carrying this TCR beta chain was observed at least ten times. This sample was taken from a study of T cells in Graves' hyperthyroidism and ophthalmopathy. What was amplified from RNA transcripts were TCR beta CDR3 regions. HTBI primers were the set used in a first-round RT-PCR of the TCR CDR3. MiXCR, run by TCRdb on the multiplex PCR reads, gives a single entry per CDR3 protein. This table has around 260,000 distinct CDR3 sequences, about 25% appearing once. The germline V and J ends were trimmed by 7 bases and 1 base, with 28 bases remaining between them. The CDR3 totals 20 residues. Germline-derived CDR1 and CDR2 are MNHEY and SVGEGT.

The TCR comes from a man aged 35-49 years with Graves' hyperthyroidism that later progressed to Graves' ophthalmopathy. Sequences were obtained from blood. The gene calls are TRBV6-2 or TRBV6-3 and TRBJ2-2; D tentatively fits TRBD1 or TRBD2 (5 bases each). The CDR3 sequence: CASTPHTPRTGTKNTGELFF. In DNA, the CDR3 is TGTGCCAGCACCCCGCATACGCCACGGACTGGGACGAAGAACACCGGGGAGCTGTTTTTT.